This T cell receptor beta chain is drawn from a study of shared clonotypes between healthy human individuals. Overall study context: Donors had three CD4 naive, three CD4 memory, two CD8 naive and one CD8 memory plate apiece.

Study-wide findings and caveats: With a few donors compared, about 5.2% of naive CD4 clonotypes were shared.

Sequencing was performed with immunoSEQ multiplex PCR; in TCRdb, only in-frame clones are kept and a portion is missing. The table records millions of clones, 90% to 95% of them present only once. This CDR3 has 15 residues. Germline loops: CDR1 SGHTS, CDR2 YDEGEE. V was clipped by 2 bases and J by 3 bases, with 15 bases between them. In the case of this clone: Its matching antigen is unknown.

The sequenced sample consisted of naive CD4+ T cells from PBMCs. This sample's subset: CD45RA+ positively selected. The chain couples TRBV5-8 to TRBJ2-7; D is unresolved. This TCR came from a man aged 18-30 years in good health. Some clones in this sample may be carry-over from other donors' samples. CDR3 sequence (DNA): TGTGCCAGCAGCTTCCAGGCAATGTTATTCTACGAGCAGTACTTC. Its protein product is CASSFQAMLFYEQYF.